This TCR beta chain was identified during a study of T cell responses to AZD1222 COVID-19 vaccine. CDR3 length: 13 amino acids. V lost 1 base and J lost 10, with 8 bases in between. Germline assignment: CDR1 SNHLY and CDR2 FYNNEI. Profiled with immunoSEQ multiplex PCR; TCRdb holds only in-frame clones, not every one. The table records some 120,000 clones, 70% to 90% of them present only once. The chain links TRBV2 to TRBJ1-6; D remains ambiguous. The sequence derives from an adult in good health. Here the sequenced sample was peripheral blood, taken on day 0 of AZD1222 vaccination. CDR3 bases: TGTGCCAGCAGTGAAGGACGGGCCTCACCCCTCCACTTT. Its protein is CASSEGRASPLHF.